This T cell receptor (beta chain) derives from a study of T cell changes during pregnancy in multiple sclerosis. V lost 3 bases and J lost 2, with 14 bases in between. Germline values: CDR1 KGHSH, CDR2 LQKENI. The CDR3 sequence is 16 residues long. Details on this clone: Other nucleotide sequences from this sample produce the same CDR3.

Measured with immunoSEQ multiplex PCR; TCRdb has only the in-frame clones, and not every one. The profile shows tens of thousands of clones, about 90% of them singletons. The TCR comes from a female donor in good health, enrolled as a control in a pregnancy study. Sample: CD4+ T cells from peripheral blood mononuclear cells, taken in the third trimester of pregnancy. This chain uses TRBV18 with TRBJ1-3, with D possibly TRBD1 on 6 matching bases. CDR3 DNA sequence: TGTGCCAGCTCACCCCTGGGGGCGGCTGCTGGAAACACCATATATTTT. Amino acid sequence: CASSPLGAAAGNTIYF.